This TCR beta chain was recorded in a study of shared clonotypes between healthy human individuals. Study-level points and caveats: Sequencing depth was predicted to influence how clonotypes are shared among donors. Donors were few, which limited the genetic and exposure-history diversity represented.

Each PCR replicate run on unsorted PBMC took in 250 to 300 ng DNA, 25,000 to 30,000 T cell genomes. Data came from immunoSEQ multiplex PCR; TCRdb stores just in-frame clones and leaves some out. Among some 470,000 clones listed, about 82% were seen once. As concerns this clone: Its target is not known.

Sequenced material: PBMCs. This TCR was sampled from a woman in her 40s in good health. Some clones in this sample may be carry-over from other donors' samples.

DNA for the CDR3: TGCAGCGTTGGGACTAGCGGGAGAGGAGAGACCCAGTACTTC. Translating it yields CSVGTSGRGETQYF. This chain links TRBV29-1 with TRBJ2-5, with TRBD2 matching 13 bases. This CDR3 has 14 residues. Germline assignment: CDR1 SQVTM and CDR2 ANQGSEA. J was trimmed by 4 bases and V by 4 bases; bases with no gene match: 3.